The entry that follows covers one T cell receptor (beta chain) sequence. The specificity of this receptor is unknown. No qualities accompany the bases; no much larger clone lies one base away. In the prospective study, participants were 18 to 89 years old, resided in about two dozen geographic areas of the United States, and were enrolled through a virtual design. To assign participants to cohorts, the prospective study relied on clinical history that participants themselves reported in a screening survey and a study questionnaire. Exposed participants were defined as having been in contact with someone with a PCR-confirmed or clinician-diagnosed COVID-19 case within 2 weeks of study entry. Mobile phlebotomists in the prospective study collected whole blood, serum and a nasopharyngeal or oropharyngeal swab from every participant. Participants in the prospective study had the option to provide additional blood draws and questionnaires over a 2-month period. Blood samples from the prospective study were shipped frozen or at room temperature prior to DNA extraction.

The germline V gene encodes CDR1 KGHDR and CDR2 SFDVKD. V is reduced by 4 bases and J by 7 bases, leaving a spacing of 15 bases between them. From the cysteine through the phenylalanine, the CDR3 covers 14 amino acids. This entry keeps only the CDR3 DNA: 42 bases, framed from base 1. TCRbeta CDR3 regions were amplified from genomic DNA using the immunoSEQ Assay, a bias-controlled multiplex PCR. Per the original workflow: The number of nucleated cells in each sample was estimated from the amplification of reference gene primers within the assay. To quantify the absolute abundance of each unique TCRbeta CDR3 rearrangement, sequence reads were collapsed and filtered. For each sample, productive Simpson clonality was calculated by taking the square root of Simpson's diversity index across productive rearrangements. TCRdb took over this immuneACCESS table, retaining in-frame rearrangements with V and J assigned. Such tables are incomplete; in checked studies, under half of the missing clones stem from an unresolved V gene, and the remainder is unexplained. V, J and clone size are those of that table, while D and trimming were read from the DNA. The sample includes 290,000 or so clones, with roughly 80% observed a single time. The leading ten clones occupy less than 5.5% of the sample.

This entry belongs to a study of blood T cell repertoires in COVID-19 (dated by TCRdb to the early 2020s). About the study as a whole: Samples covering the acute and convalescent phases of COVID-19 were provided by collaborators in the United States, Italy and Spain. The prospective study material was composed of cDNA or gDNA derived from T cells, B-cell-depleted T cells, or PBMCs. Deeply sampled blood TCRbeta repertoires from subjects exposed to, actively infected with, or recovered from COVID-19 were included in the dataset. The repertoires were released in a freely available public database intended as a resource for research on the immune response to SARS-CoV-2. The samples were drawn from two sources: the first 160 participants of the ongoing ImmuneRACE study, and 1,200 or so subjects contributed by 6 global collaborators. The sample metadata nearly always contained a de-identified subject ID, COVID-19 status, age in years and sex. Where available, HLA class I and class II types were taken from metadata supplied by the sample provider and were not determined by assay-based typing. The paper as a whole reports these results and caveats: How much clinical and demographic metadata was included differed by source and by participant, and the metadata was provided uncurated.

This TCR was recovered from a man between 40 and 49 years old who had been exposed to COVID-19. Recombination linked TRBV24-1 to TRBJ1-2; 6 matching bases give a weak D call of TRBD1. Sequences were obtained from PBMCs or T cells enriched from blood (not recorded which). The DNA sequence reads TGTGCCACCAGTGACGGCAGGGGCGCGAGTGGCTACACCTTC. This yields the protein CATSDGRGASGYTF.